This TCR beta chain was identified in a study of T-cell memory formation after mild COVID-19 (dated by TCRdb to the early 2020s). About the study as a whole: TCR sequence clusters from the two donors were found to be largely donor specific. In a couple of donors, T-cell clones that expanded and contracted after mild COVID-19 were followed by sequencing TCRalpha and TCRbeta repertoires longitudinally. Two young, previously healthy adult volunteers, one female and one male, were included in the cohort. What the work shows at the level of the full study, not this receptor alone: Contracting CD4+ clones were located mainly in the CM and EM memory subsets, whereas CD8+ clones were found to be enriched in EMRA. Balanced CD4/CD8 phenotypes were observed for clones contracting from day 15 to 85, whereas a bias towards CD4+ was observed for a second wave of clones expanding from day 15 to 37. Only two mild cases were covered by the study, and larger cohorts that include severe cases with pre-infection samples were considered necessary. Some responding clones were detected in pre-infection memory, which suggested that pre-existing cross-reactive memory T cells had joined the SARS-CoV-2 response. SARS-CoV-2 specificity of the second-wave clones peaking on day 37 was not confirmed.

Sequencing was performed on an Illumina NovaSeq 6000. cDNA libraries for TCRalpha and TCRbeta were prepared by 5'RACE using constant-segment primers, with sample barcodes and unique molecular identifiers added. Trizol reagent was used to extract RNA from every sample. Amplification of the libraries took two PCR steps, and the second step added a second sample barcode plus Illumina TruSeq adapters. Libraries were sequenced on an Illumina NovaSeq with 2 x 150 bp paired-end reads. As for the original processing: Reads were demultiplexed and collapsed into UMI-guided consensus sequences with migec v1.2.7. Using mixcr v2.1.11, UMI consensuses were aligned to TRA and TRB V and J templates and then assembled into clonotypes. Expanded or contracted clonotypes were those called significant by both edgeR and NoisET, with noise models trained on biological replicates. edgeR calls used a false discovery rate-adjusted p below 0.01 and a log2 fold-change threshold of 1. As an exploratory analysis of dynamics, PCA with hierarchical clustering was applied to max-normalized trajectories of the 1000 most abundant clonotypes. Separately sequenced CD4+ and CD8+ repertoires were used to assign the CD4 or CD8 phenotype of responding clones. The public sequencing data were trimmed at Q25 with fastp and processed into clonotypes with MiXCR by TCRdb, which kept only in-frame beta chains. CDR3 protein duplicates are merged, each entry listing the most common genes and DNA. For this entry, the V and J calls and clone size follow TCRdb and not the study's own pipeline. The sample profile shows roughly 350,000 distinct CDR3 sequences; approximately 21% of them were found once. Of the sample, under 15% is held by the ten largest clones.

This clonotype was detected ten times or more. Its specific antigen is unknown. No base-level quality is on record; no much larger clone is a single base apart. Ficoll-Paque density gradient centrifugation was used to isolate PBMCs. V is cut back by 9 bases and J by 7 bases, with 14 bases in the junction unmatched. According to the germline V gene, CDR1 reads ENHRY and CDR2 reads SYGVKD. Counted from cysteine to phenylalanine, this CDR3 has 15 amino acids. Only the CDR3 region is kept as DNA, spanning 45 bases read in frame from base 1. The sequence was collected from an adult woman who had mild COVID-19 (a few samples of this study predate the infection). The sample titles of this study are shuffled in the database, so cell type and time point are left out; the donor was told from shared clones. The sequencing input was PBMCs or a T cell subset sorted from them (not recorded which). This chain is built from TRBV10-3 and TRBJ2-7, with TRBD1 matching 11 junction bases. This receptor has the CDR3 CAMARVGQGAREQYF. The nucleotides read TGTGCCATGGCGCGTGTCGGACAGGGGGCAAGGGAGCAGTACTTC.